This TCR beta chain is drawn from a study of PD-1 blockade in classical Hodgkin lymphoma. Study context: Intravenous infusions of nivolumab 3 mg/kg reached patients every 2 weeks.

Clones were sequenced by immunoSEQ multiplex PCR, and TCRdb holds only the in-frame ones, with some missing. Here the sample spans just over 25,000 clones, around 70% being singletons. General observations from the study: Newly diagnosed patients and complete responders had comparable diversity at baseline. Those patients who began receiving nivolumab less than 1 year after ASCT had lower diversity, and they were excluded.

Points on this clone: What it binds is unknown.

Germline V lookup: CDR1 SGHNT, CDR2 YENEEA. The CDR3 is 15 amino acids. The J segment lost 2 bases and the V segment lost 5 bases, leaving 6 bases of the junction unmatched. The patients all showed relapse after autologous stem cell transplantation, while their brentuximab vedotin exposure varied. This chain uses TRBV11-3 with TRBJ2-5, with 9 nucleotides matching TRBD1. The sample consisted of peripheral blood mononuclear cells (PBMCs), taken before the second cycle of nivolumab. The clonotype originates from a human donor with classical Hodgkin lymphoma. DNA of the CDR3: TGTGCCAGCAGCCTGGGACAGGGCGTACAAGAGACCCAGTACTTC. It translates to CASSLGQGVQETQYF.